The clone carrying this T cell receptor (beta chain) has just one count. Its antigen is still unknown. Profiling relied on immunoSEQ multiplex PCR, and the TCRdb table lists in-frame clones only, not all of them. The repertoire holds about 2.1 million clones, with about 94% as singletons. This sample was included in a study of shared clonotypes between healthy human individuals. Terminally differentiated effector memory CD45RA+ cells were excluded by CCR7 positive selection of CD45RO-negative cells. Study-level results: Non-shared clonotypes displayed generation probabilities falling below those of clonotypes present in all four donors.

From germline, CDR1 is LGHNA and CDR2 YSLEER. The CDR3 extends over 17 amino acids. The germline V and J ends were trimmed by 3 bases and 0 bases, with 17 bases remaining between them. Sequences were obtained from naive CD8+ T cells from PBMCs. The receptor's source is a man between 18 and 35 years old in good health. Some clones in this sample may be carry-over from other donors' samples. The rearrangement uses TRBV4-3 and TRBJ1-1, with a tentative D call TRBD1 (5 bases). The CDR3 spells CASSQDPGTAMNTEAFF. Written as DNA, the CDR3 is TGCGCCAGCAGCCAGGACCCCGGGACGGCTATGAACACTGAAGCTTTCTTT.